This T cell receptor beta chain stems from a study of cytomegalovirus exposure and HLA in healthy donors. Study outcomes and limitations: Altogether, 150 to 200 TCR beta chains were recorded as cytomegalovirus-associated. Generally TCR sequences proved uncommon, though certain public TCRs appeared in numerous donors.

This CDR3 is 13 amino acids long. Germline CDR1 ENHRY, CDR2 SYGVKD. Trimming cost V 2 bases and J 4 bases, with 6 bases left between them. This clone was seen more than once but under ten times. The target antigen is unknown. Only in-frame clones appear in the TCRdb table, and some are missing; sequencing was by immunoSEQ multiplex PCR. The data contain 130,000 to 150,000 clones, 88% of them singletons. What was sequenced was PBMCs. This receptor was identified in a woman under 30 in good health and CMV-seropositive. The chain links TRBV10-3 to TRBJ1-3; tentative D call: TRBD1 (6 bases). This CDR3 is CAISEDRGNTIYF. The CDR3 DNA reads TGTGCCATCAGTGAGGACAGGGGAAACACCATATATTTT.